A single sample gave rise to the 5 T cell receptor beta chains below, sequenced in a study of T-cell reconstitution after alpha-beta-depleted transplantation in children. Preparation of the TCRbeta library used unique molecular identifiers. TCRdb re-analysed the PCR reads in MiXCR, keeping a single row per CDR3 protein. The sample records 350,000 to 500,000 distinct CDR3 sequences, about 40% being singletons. The sequences come from PBMCs, collected before TCRalphabeta/CD19-depleted stem cell transplant. These receptors were taken from a girl aged 2 to 10 with aplastic anemia, due to receive a stem cell transplant.

The DNA of the CDR3 is TGTGCCAGCAGCTTAAGGGGGCAGGGGGGCACTGAAGCTTTCTTT. Translation gives CASSLRGQGGTEAFF. The V gene is TRBV7-9, the J gene TRBJ1-1, with 7 bases matching TRBD1. J gave up 4 bases and V 2 bases, and 7 bases lay outside the gene matches. The CDR3 runs to 15 residues. Germline V lookup: CDR1 SEHNR, CDR2 FQNEAQ (reference sequence).

This clonotype was seen more than once but under ten times. V usage is TRBV7-2 and J usage is TRBJ2-3, with 10 nucleotides matching TRBD2. The germline V gene encodes CDR1 SGHTA and CDR2 FQGNSA. The trim removed 1 base at V and 9 bases at J, leaving 10 bases unmatched. The CDR3 has 16 amino acids. Written as DNA, the CDR3 is TGTGCCAGCAGCTTAGAAGCGGGAGGGCCGATTGGGACGCAGTATTTT. The encoded protein is CASSLEAGGPIGTQYF.

This chain connects TRBV15 to TRBJ2-2; the D is unclear. CDR3 size: 15 residues. V lost 1 base and J 2 bases, leaving 8 bases between the germline ends. From germline, CDR1 is LNHNV and CDR2 YYDKDF (reference sequence). The CDR3 loop reads CATSRGTPNTGELFF. The DNA of the CDR3 is TGTGCCACCAGCAGAGGCACTCCTAACACCGGGGAGCTGTTTTTT.

The genes are TRBV28 and TRBJ2-7; maybe TRBD1 (6 bases). The CDR3 has 17 residues. Deletions cut 6 bases from V and 1 base from J, with 22 bases between. The germline V gene encodes CDR1 MDHEN and CDR2 SYDVKM. CDR3 amino acids: CASRKPRGSGTSYEQYF. For the CDR3, the DNA is TGTGCCAGCAGAAAACCTAGGGGGTCCGGGACGTCCTACGAGCAGTACTTC.

This clonotype was observed a few times. The chain recombines TRBV19 with TRBJ2-1, with a weak D call TRBD2 (5 bases). The V gene lost 4 bases and the J gene lost 7 bases, with 17 bases spanning the gap. The CDR3 extends over 15 amino acids. Germline V gives CDR1 LNHDA, CDR2 SQIVND (reference sequence). The CDR3 sequence is CASSTLIGAENEQFF. In DNA, the CDR3 is TGTGCCAGTAGTACTTTGATTGGAGCGGAAAATGAGCAGTTCTTC.